Listed here are 3 T cell receptor beta chains from one sample, sequenced in a study of CXCR3-negative and CXCR3-positive naive CD8 T cells. In preparing the TRB cDNA libraries, 5' RACE with UMI labels was used. TCRdb re-called the 5' RACE reads and gives one entry per CDR3 protein, without DNA. The sample table includes about 130,000 distinct CDR3 sequences. Source material: naive CXCR3- CD8+ T cells from blood. Documented subset: CD45RO-CCR7+CD27+CD95- naive CD8+ T cells lacking CXCR3 (TNR3-). The receptors were sampled from a human donor in good health. Some clones in this sample may be carry-over from other donors' samples.

The chain joins TRBV12-3 or TRBV12-4 to TRBJ1-3; TCRdb picks TRBD1, but there is no DNA to check that call. The CDR3 is made up of 17 amino acids. This chain's CDR3 is CASSLPEFGTGGNTIYF.

V usage is TRBV13 and J usage is TRBJ2-3; the TCRdb D gene call, TRBD1, has no DNA to confirm it. The CDR3 runs to 18 residues. CDR1 PRHDT and CDR2 FYEKMQ come from the germline V gene (reference sequence). CDR3 sequence: CASSCRDNLATSTDTQYF.

V and J are TRBV7-9 and TRBJ2-1; the D gene TCRdb calls, TRBD1, cannot be checked with no DNA. The V gene's germline CDR1 is SEHNR and CDR2 FQNEAQ (reference sequence). The CDR3 totals 15 residues. The CDR3 spells CASSPPAGLVNEQFF.